Listed here are 21 T cell receptor beta chains from one sample, sequenced in a study of CD8 T cells in ankylosing spondylitis. TCRdb re-called the 5' RACE reads through MiXCR, storing one row per CDR3 protein. The sample carries 400,000 or so distinct CDR3 sequences, 25% to 30% recorded once. Overall study findings and caveats: Ankylosing spondylitis blood seemed to carry a telltale TCR beta motif made of roughly 8 highly homologous variants.

These receptors' targets are unknown. Material for sequencing was blood, either unsorted or a sorted T cell fraction (not recorded which). The receptors stem from a male donor with ankylosing spondylitis.

This clonotype was counted only a few times. The chain carries TRBV12-5 and TRBJ2-3, with D possibly matching TRBD2 (6 bases). Germline assignment: CDR1 LGHNT and CDR2 FRNRAP. This CDR3 is built from 14 residues. With 4 bases removed from V and 4 bases from J, the gap between germline ends came to 12 bases. CDR3 sequence reads: CASGWGTPADTQYF. For the CDR3, the DNA is TGTGCTAGTGGTTGGGGGACTCCGGCAGATACGCAGTATTTT.

The rearrangement links TRBV9 to TRBJ1-6, with D perhaps matching TRBD1 (6 bases). V gave up 5 bases and J gave up 5 bases, with 14 bases separating them. The CDR3 consists of 15 residues. CDR1 is SGDLS and CDR2 is YYNGEE in the germline V gene. CDR3 loop: CASSNNGQNNSPLHF. The CDR3 DNA sequence: TGTGCCAGCAGTAATAACGGACAGAATAATTCACCCCTCCACTTT.

The V and J genes are TRBV19 and TRBJ1-5; D is perhaps TRBD1 (6 bases). Trimming cost V 5 bases and J 0 bases, with 11 bases left between them. Germline V lookup: CDR1 LNHDA, CDR2 SQIVND (reference sequence). This CDR3 has 15 residues. The DNA of the CDR3 is TGTGCCAGTAGTTTTGGGACATCTAGCAATCAGCCCCAGCATTTT. Translated: CASSFGTSSNQPQHF.

V gene TRBV7-9 combines with J gene TRBJ1-6, with a weak D call TRBD1 (5 bases). Deletions cut 5 bases from V and 7 bases from J, with 12 bases between. The V gene's germline CDR1 is SEHNR and CDR2 FQNEAQ (reference sequence). CDR3 length equals 14 residues. This CDR3 is CASSIGTSNSPLHF. In DNA form, the CDR3 reads TGTGCCAGCAGCATCGGGACCTCGAATTCACCCCTCCACTTT. Combining the CDR3 with reference TRBV7-9 and TRBJ1-6 gives the whole variable domain DTGVSQNPRHKITKRGQNVTFRCDPISEHNRLYWYRQTLGQGPEFLTYFQNEAQLEKSRLLSDRFSAERPKGSFSTLEIQRTEQGDSAMYLCASSIGTSNSPLHFGNGTRLTVT.

The chain links TRBV5-1 to TRBJ1-1, with 10 bases fitting TRBD1. V shed 4 bases, J shed 9 bases, and the junction held 6 bases outside the gene matches. The CDR3 covers 13 residues. Per the germline V gene, CDR1 is SGHRS and CDR2 is YFSETQ. Written as DNA, the CDR3 is TGCGCCAGCAGCCTGGGGACAGGGGAGAAAGCTTTCTTT. It encodes CASSLGTGEKAFF. Combining the CDR3 with reference TRBV5-1 and TRBJ1-1 gives the whole variable domain KAGVTQTPRYLIKTRGQQVTLSCSPISGHRSVSWYQQTPGQGLQFLFEYFSETQRNKGNFPGRFSGRQFSNSRSEMNVSTLELGDSALYLCASSLGTGEKAFFGQGTRLTVV.

V gene TRBV20-1 combines with J gene TRBJ1-5; the D is unclear. V was clipped by 7 bases and J by 4 bases, with 11 bases between them. CDR3 length equals 12 residues. The germline CDR1 and CDR2 sequences are DFQATT and SNEGSKA (reference sequence). Here the CDR3 DNA reads TGCAGTGGCCTGGGGATAAATCAGCCCCAGCATTTT. Encoded protein: CSGLGINQPQHF.

This clonotype was recorded at least ten times. V and J are TRBV29-1 and TRBJ1-2; maybe TRBD1 (6 bases). The germline gives CDR1 SQVTM, CDR2 ANQGSEA. CDR3 length: 14 amino acids. Trimming cost V 7 bases and J 2 bases, with 17 bases left between them. This chain's CDR3 is CSDVQGQPNYGYTF. CDR3 DNA sequence: TGCAGCGATGTACAGGGCCAACCAAACTATGGCTACACCTTC.

The chain recombines TRBV5-1 with TRBJ2-5, with D uncertain. The CDR3 totals 15 residues. Germline CDR1 reads SGHRS; CDR2 reads YFSETQ. Trimming left V 1 base short and J 1 base short, with 11 bases between. CDR3 in DNA: TGCGCCAGCAGCTTGATACGGGCTATCCAAGAGACCCAGTACTTC. The encoded protein is CASSLIRAIQETQYF.

This rearrangement joins TRBV19 to TRBJ1-5, with 7 bases aligning to TRBD1. V gave up 3 bases and J gave up 9 bases; unmatched junction bases: 11. Looked up from germline, CDR1 is LNHDA and CDR2 is SQIVND (reference sequence). This CDR3 spans 15 amino acids. The CDR3 sequence is CASSIQHGQARPQHF. Here the CDR3 DNA reads TGTGCCAGTAGTATCCAACATGGACAGGCGCGGCCCCAGCATTTT.

This clonotype was seen only a few times. The rearrangement joins TRBV2 to TRBJ2-2; D is possibly TRBD1 or TRBD2 (5 bases each). CDR3 length: 14 amino acids. From germline, CDR1 is SNHLY and CDR2 FYNNEI. V shed 8 bases and J shed 1 base, with 11 bases lying between them. CDR3 region: CASGGPGNTGELFF. CDR3 nucleotides: TGTGCCAGCGGGGGACCAGGGAACACCGGGGAGCTGTTTTTT. Using reference TRBV2 and TRBJ2-2 for the parts outside the CDR3, the full variable domain is EPEVTQTPSHQVTQMGQEVILRCVPISNHLYFYWYRQILGQKVEFLVSFYNNEISEKSEIFDDQFSVERPDGSNFTLKIRSTKLEDSAMYFCASGGPGNTGELFFGEGSRLTVL.

The chain couples TRBV2 to TRBJ2-5; D might be TRBD2 (5 bases). Trimming stripped 6 bases from V and 7 bases from J, with 15 bases between. Germline CDR1 and CDR2: SNHLY and FYNNEI. The CDR3 is made up of 13 amino acids. The CDR3 DNA reads TGTGCCAGCAGGGAGGACCCACCAGGGACCCAGTACTTC. As protein: CASREDPPGTQYF.

This clonotype was seen a handful of times. The V call is TRBV5-5, the J call TRBJ1-5; possibly TRBD1 for D (5 bases). The length of the CDR3 is 16 residues. V lost 4 bases, J lost 3 bases, and 17 bases lay in between. From germline, CDR1 is SGHKS and CDR2 YYEKEE (reference sequence). CDR3 residues: CASSREPTGYNQPQHF. The CDR3 DNA sequence: TGTGCCAGCAGCCGTGAGCCTACAGGATACAATCAGCCCCAGCATTTT.

This clonotype was seen more than once but under ten times. The J gene is TRBJ2-1, the V gene TRBV27, with D perhaps being TRBD1 or TRBD2 (5 bases each). Trimming pared 4 bases from V and 8 bases from J, leaving 15 bases between. The length of the CDR3 is 14 residues. Germline lookup yields CDR1 MNHEY and CDR2 SMNVEV (reference sequence). This CDR3 is CASSSFPGTHEQFF. CDR3 bases: TGTGCCAGCAGTTCCTTTCCAGGGACCCATGAGCAGTTCTTC.

The chain employs TRBV20-1 and TRBJ2-1, with 10 bases matching TRBD2. The length of the CDR3 is 13 residues. The V segment lost 0 bases and the J segment 9 bases; nucleotides outside the gene matches: 2. Germline CDR1 is DFQATT and CDR2 is SNEGSKA (reference sequence). CDR3: CSARDRTSGEQFF. The CDR3 nucleotides are TGCAGTGCTAGAGATCGGACTAGCGGTGAGCAGTTCTTC.

This clonotype was observed a handful of times. The chain employs TRBV12-3 or TRBV12-4 and TRBJ1-1; TRBD1 is a possible D gene (5 bases). The CDR3 sequence is 15 residues long. Trimming removed 5 bases from V and 1 base from J, with 14 bases in between. The CDR3 is CASSAQIGGNTEAFF. The CDR3 DNA reads as TGTGCCAGCAGTGCCCAGATTGGGGGGAACACTGAAGCTTTCTTT.

This rearrangement joins TRBV5-1 to TRBJ1-1; D not resolved. The V and J ends lost 3 bases and 1 base respectively, with 10 bases between them. The CDR3 spans 14 residues. Germline loops: CDR1 SGHRS, CDR2 YFSETQ. The CDR3 region is CASSYEHRNTEAFF. The CDR3 DNA reads TGCGCCAGCAGCTATGAACACAGGAACACTGAAGCTTTCTTT.

This clonotype was recorded a few times. The chain recombines TRBV2 with TRBJ2-5; no firm D call. Per the germline V gene, CDR1 is SNHLY and CDR2 is FYNNEI. This CDR3 has 15 residues. The ends were cut back, 6 bases at V and 9 bases at J, with 23 bases in the middle. The CDR3 DNA reads TGTGCCAGCAGCTTTTTCCGCGAGCCCTTGGCGGCCCAGTACTTC. Encoded protein: CASSFFREPLAAQYF.

The chain has TRBV11-3 and TRBJ2-2; D unresolved. There are 13 residues in the CDR3. Germline V gene lookup returns CDR1 SGHNT and CDR2 YENEEA. Trimming took 3 bases from V and 6 from J, leaving 8 bases between them. CDR3 nucleotides: TGTGCCAGCAGCTTGGAGACCGCCGGGGAGCTGTTTTTT. This sequence encodes CASSLETAGELFF.

This clonotype was seen once. V usage is TRBV2 and J usage is TRBJ2-1; D not resolved. There are 11 residues in the CDR3. V lost 1 base and J lost 14, with 9 bases in between. Per germline, CDR1 SNHLY and CDR2 FYNNEI. The CDR3 nucleotides are TGTGCCAGCAGTGAAGGTCCCCGGGAGTTCTTC. This encodes CASSEGPREFF. The variable domain in full, completed from reference TRBV2 and TRBJ2-1, reads EPEVTQTPSHQVTQMGQEVILRCVPISNHLYFYWYRQILGQKVEFLVSFYNNEISEKSEIFDDQFSVERPDGSNFTLKIRSTKLEDSAMYFCASSEGPREFFGPGTRLTVL.

The genes are TRBV5-6 and TRBJ1-2; D is possibly TRBD1 (5 bases). The CDR3 is 14 amino acids. Germline V gene data show CDR1 as SGHDT and CDR2 as YYEEEE. Trimming pared 1 base from V and 3 bases from J, leaving 10 bases between. The CDR3 DNA follows: TGTGCCAGCAGCTTGAGACAGAATGACTATGGCTACACCTTC. It specifies CASSLRQNDYGYTF.

The rearrangement joins TRBV3-1 to TRBJ2-2; D not resolved. CDR3 length equals 14 residues. Germline V CDR1 and CDR2: LGHDT, YNNKEL (reference sequence). Trimming removed 4 bases from V and 8 bases from J, with 14 bases in between. The CDR3 spells CASSRQEVTGELFF. In nucleotides, the CDR3 is TGTGCCAGCAGCCGCCAGGAAGTCACAGGGGAGCTGTTTTTT.